Below, one T cell receptor beta chain is given with its context. Its matching antigen is unknown. In the same sample, other DNA sequences code for this CDR3. These data are taken from a study of graft-versus-host responses after intestinal transplantation. For the study at large: In this cohort, recipients had multivisceral, liver-intestinal, or isolated intestinal transplants. Recipients were all induced with anti-thymocyte globulin, then given tacrolimus and steroids for around three years.

The CDR3 is made up of 14 amino acids. V was clipped by 2 bases and J by 0 bases, with 3 bases between them. CDR1 is SGDLS, CDR2 YYNGEE, per germline. Assay: immunoSEQ multiplex PCR; the TCRdb copy retains only in-frame clones and omits some. The table shows about 85,000 clones, with approximately 90% occurring only once. Study-wide results and caveats: Allografts carried high graft-versus-host to host-versus-graft clonal ratios in patients having graft-donor T cell macrochimerism. GvH clones were found in recipient marrow; some appeared first in ileum or blood.

The gene calls are TRBV9 and TRBJ2-6; D is unresolved. The specimen was unstimulated CD8+ T cells sorted from spleen or lymph node cells, collected before transplant. The TCR was taken from a human donor who was the organ donor for an intestinal transplant. The CDR3 DNA is TGTGCCAGCAGCGTGGGCTCTGGGGCCAACGTCCTGACTTTC. Protein sequence: CASSVGSGANVLTF.